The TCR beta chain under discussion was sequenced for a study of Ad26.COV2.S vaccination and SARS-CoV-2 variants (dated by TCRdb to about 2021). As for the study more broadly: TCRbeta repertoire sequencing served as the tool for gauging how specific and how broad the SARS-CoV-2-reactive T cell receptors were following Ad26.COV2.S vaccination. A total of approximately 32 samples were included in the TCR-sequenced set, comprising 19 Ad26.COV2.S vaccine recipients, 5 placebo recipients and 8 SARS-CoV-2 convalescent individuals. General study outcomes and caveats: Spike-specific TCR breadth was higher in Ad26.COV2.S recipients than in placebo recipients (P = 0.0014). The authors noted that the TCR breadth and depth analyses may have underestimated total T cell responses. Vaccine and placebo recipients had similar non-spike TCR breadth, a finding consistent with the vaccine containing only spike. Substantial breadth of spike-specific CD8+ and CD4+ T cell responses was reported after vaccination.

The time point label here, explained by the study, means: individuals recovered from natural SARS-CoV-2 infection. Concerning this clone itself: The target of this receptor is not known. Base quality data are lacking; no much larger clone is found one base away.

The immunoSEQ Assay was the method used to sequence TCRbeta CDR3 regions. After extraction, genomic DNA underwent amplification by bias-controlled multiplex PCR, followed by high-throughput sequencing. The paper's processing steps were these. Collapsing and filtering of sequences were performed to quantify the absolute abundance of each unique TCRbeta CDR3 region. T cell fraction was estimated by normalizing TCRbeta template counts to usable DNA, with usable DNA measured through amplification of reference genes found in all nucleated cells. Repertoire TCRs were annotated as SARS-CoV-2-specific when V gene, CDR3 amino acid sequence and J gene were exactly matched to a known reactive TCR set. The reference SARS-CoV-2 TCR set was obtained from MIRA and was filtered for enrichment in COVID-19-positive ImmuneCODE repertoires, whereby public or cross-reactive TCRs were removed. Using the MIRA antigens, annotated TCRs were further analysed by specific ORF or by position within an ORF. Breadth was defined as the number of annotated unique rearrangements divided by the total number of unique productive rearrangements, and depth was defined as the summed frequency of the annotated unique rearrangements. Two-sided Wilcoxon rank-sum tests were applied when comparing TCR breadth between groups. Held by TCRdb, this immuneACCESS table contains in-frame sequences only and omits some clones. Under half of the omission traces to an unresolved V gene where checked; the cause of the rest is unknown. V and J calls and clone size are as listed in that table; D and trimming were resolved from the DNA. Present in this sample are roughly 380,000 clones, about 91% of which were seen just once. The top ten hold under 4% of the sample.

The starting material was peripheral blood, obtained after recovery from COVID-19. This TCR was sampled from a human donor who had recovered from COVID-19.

Here the CDR3 is given as CASSPTGTGGSQPQHF. The DNA sequence reads TGTGCCAGCTCACCAACCGGGACAGGGGGCAGTCAGCCCCAGCATTTT. This sequence uses TRBV18 and TRBJ1-5, and 12 junctional nucleotides match TRBD1. Trimming leaves V shorter by 2 bases and J shorter by 6 bases, with the junction holding 5 bases beyond the gene matches. CDR1 and CDR2, per the germline V gene, are KGHSH and LQKENI. Including cysteine and phenylalanine, the CDR3 has 16 amino acids. Only the CDR3 part of the read is kept: 48 bases, read in frame from the first base.